This T cell receptor (beta chain) was sequenced during a study of early T cells in non-severe SARS-CoV-2 infection. Study-wide context: Bulk RNA taken from unsorted whole blood was sequenced, leaving chains unpaired.

Individual cDNA molecules received unique molecular identifiers. Each CDR3 protein gets one entry after TCRdb re-called the 5' RACE reads with MiXCR. The sample carries fewer than 65,000 distinct CDR3 sequences, approximately 6.1% recorded once. This clonotype was observed a handful of times. The CDR3 spans 14 residues. V shed 2 bases and J shed 4 bases, with 11 bases lying between them. Looked up from germline, CDR1 is MNHEY and CDR2 is SVGAGI. This sequence joins TRBV6-5 and TRBJ1-1, with D possibly matching TRBD1 (6 bases). This sequence was found in an adult who was a healthcare worker with PCR-confirmed SARS-CoV-2 infection or an uninfected control (not recorded which). Source: whole blood, taken at baseline. The CDR3 spells CASSYNRDPTEAFF. CDR3 nucleotide sequence: TGTGCCAGCAGTTACAACAGGGACCCCACTGAAGCTTTCTTT.